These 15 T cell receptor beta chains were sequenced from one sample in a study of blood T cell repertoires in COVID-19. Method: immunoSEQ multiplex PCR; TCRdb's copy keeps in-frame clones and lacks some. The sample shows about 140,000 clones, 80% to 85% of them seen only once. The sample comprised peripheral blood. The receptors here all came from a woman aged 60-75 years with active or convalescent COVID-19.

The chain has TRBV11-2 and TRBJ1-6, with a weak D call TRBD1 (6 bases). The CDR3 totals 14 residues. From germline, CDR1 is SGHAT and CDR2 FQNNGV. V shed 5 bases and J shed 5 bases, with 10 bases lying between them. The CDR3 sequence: CASSRTDNNSPLHF. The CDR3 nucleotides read TGTGCCAGCAGCCGGACAGATAATAATTCACCCCTCCACTTT.

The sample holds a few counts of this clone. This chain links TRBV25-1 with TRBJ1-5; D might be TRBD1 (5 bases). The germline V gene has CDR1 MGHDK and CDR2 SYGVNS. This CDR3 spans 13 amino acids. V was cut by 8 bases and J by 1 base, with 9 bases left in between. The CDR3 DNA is TGTGCCAGCTACCGACAGAGCAATCAGCCCCAGCATTTT. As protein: CASYRQSNQPQHF.

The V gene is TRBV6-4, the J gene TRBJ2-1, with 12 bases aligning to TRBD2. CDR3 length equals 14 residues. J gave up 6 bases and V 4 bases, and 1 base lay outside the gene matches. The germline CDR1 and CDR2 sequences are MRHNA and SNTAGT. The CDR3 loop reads CASSASGGANEQFF. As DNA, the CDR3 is TGTGCCAGCAGTGCTAGCGGGGGGGCCAATGAGCAGTTCTTC.

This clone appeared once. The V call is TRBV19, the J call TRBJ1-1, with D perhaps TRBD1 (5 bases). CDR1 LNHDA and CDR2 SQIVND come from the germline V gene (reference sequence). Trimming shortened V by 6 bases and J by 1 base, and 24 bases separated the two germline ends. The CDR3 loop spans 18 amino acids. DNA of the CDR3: TGTGCCAGTAGCAAAGGAAGACAGCTAGAAACGTGGAACACTGAAGCTTTCTTT. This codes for CASSKGRQLETWNTEAFF. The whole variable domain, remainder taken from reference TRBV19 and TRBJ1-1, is DGGITQSPKYLFRKEGQNVTLSCEQNLNHDAMYWYRQDPGQGLRLIYYSQIVNDFQKGDIAEGYSVSREKKESFPLTVTSAQKNPTAFYLCASSKGRQLETWNTEAFFGQGTRLTVV.

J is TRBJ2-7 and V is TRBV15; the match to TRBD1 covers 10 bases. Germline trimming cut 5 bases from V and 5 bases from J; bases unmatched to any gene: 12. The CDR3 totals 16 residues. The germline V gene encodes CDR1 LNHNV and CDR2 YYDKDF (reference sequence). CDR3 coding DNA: TGTGCCACCAGCGAGGGACAGGGGACGATTTCAAACGAGCAGTACTTC. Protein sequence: CATSEGQGTISNEQYF.

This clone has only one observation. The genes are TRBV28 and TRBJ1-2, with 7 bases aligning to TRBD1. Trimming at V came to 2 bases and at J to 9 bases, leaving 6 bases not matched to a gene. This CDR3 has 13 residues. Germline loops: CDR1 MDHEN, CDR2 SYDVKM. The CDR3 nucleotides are TGTGCCAGCAGTTTAACAGGGGAAAGAAGCTACACCTTC. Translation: CASSLTGERSYTF.

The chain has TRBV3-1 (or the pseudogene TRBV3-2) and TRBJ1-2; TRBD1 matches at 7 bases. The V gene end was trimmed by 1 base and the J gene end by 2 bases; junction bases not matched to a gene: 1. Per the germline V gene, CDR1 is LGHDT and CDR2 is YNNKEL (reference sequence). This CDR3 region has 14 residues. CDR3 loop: CASSQGDRNYGYTF. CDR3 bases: TGTGCCAGCAGCCAAGGGGACAGAAACTATGGCTACACCTTC.

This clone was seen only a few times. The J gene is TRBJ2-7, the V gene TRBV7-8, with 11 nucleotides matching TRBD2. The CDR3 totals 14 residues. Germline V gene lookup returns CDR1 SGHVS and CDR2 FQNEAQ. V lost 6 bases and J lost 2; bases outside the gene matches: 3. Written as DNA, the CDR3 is TGTGCCAGCAGGACTAGCGGGGCCCCCTACGAGCAGTACTTC. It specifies CASRTSGAPYEQYF.

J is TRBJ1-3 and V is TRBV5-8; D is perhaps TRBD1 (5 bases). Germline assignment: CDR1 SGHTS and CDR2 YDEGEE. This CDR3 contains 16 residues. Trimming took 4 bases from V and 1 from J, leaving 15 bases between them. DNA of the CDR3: TGTGCCAGCAGCCCGGTTAGGGGTTATTCTGGAAACACCATATATTTT. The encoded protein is CASSPVRGYSGNTIYF.

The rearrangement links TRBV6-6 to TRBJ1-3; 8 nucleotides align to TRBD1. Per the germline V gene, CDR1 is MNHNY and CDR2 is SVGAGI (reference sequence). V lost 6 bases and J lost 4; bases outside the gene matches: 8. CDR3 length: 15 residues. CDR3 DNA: TGTGCCAGCAGCCGTAACAGGGGGAGAGGAAACACCATATATTTT. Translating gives CASSRNRGRGNTIYF.

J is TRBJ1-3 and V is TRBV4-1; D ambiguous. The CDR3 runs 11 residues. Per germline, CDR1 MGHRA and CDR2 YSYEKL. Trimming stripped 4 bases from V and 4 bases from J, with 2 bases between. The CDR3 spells CASSLGNTIYF. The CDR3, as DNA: TGCGCCAGCAGCCTAGGAAACACCATATATTTT.

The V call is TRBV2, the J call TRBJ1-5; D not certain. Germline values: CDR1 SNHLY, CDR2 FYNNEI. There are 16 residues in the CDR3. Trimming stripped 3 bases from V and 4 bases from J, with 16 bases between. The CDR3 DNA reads TGTGCCAGCAGTGATGAGAGCCTAGTGATGAATCAGCCCCAGCATTTT. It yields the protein CASSDESLVMNQPQHF.

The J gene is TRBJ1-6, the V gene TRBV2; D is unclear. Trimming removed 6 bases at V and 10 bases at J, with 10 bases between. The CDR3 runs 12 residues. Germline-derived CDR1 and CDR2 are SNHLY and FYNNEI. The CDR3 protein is CASSLLASPLHF. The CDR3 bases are TGTGCCAGCAGCTTACTAGCATCACCCCTCCACTTT.

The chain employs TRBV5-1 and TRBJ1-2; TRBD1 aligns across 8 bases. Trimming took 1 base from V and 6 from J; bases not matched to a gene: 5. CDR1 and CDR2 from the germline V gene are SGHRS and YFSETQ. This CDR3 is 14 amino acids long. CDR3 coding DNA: TGCGCCAGCAGCTTGCAGGGGGCGAATGATGGCTACACCTTC. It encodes CASSLQGANDGYTF.

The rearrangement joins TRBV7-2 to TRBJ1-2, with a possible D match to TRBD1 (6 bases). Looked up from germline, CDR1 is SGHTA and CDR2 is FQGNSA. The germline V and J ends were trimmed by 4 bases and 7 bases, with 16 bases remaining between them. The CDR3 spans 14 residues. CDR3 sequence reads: CASSSRQALGGYTF. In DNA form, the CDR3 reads TGTGCCAGCAGCTCGCGACAGGCTTTGGGTGGCTACACCTTC.